This T cell receptor (beta chain) was sequenced for a study of OX40 agonist ivuxolimab in advanced cancers. Whole-study findings and limits: Several nonresponders also turned out to have low normalized T-cell clonal expansion. Partial responders dosed at 0.1-3.0 mg/kg displayed clonal expansion ranking among the lowest. Dose levels from 0.1 to 3.0 mg/kg saw CD4+ and CD8+ blood T cells expand clonally by week 6. Expanded peripheral T cells had an undetermined antigen specificity.

The protocol was immunoSEQ multiplex PCR, while the TCRdb copy is restricted to in-frame clones and leaves out a portion. The table shows 9,000 to 13,000 clones, with 79% occurring only once. Trimming removed 5 bases from V and 0 bases from J, with 17 bases in between. CDR1 is SEHNR and CDR2 is FQNEAQ in the germline V gene (reference sequence). The CDR3 length is 18 residues. Details on this clone: Its antigen is as yet unknown.

V is TRBV7-9 and J is TRBJ2-6; D possibly corresponds to TRBD2 (6 bases). This receptor was taken from an adult with an advanced solid tumor such as melanoma, head and neck, liver or kidney cancer. Sample: CD4+ or CD8+ T cells sorted from blood, taken in a trial of the OX40 agonist ivuxolimab. CDR3 loop: CASSNPGRISSGANVLTF. The CDR3 nucleotides are TGTGCCAGCAGCAACCCAGGGAGGATTAGCTCTGGGGCCAACGTCCTGACTTTC.